The entry that follows covers one TCR beta chain sequence. Its antigen remains unknown. The CDR3 has 11 residues. V dropped 5 bases and J dropped 10 bases, with 11 bases sitting between them. Germline loops: CDR1 LGHNA, CDR2 YNFKEQ. The sequenced template was cDNA made from the entire isolated RNA. TCRdb's copy holds only in-frame clones and misses some; the assay was immunoSEQ multiplex PCR. In the table there are roughly 230,000 clones, about 9.3% of which are singletons. The entry originates in a study of beta chain features in type 1 diabetes. Study details: Across all samples, over 85 million sorted cells were examined. General study points: A pattern of fewer insertions and more deletions at VDJ junctions was seen in type 1 diabetes patients. Moderate but significant shortening of TCRB CDR3s was recorded in all four CD4+ subsets from Type 1 diabetes patients. No resolution was reached here on whether HLA type influences TCRB rearrangement.

The sample was naive CD4+ T cells from blood. This clonotype originated in a woman aged 18-29 years in good health. This chain joins TRBV4-2 and TRBJ1-1; no clear D. CDR3 residues: CASSSGIRAFF. The CDR3 DNA is TGTGCCAGCAGCTCCGGGATTAGAGCTTTCTTT.